The rows below give T cell receptor beta chains drawn from one sample of a study of T-cell reconstitution after alpha-beta-depleted transplantation in children. TCRdb used MiXCR to reprocess the PCR reads, holding one entry per CDR3 protein. The sample lists around 580,000 distinct CDR3 sequences, under 30% occurring once. Sequenced here: PBMCs, mostly from graft donor cells, sampled 360 days after TCRalphabeta/CD19-depleted stem cell transplant. All receptors derive from a boy under two years old who had a stem cell transplant for acute myeloid leukemia, so the T cells may come from the graft donor. Both conserved end residues are part of each CDR3. A D gene is named only where the DNA matches it firmly. A row's size may be missing; if present it is once, few, many or a size class.

abundance	d_gene	v_gene	j_gene	CDR3aa	CDR3nt
.	TRBD1	TRBV7-8	TRBJ1-2	CASSSKRDRLYGYTF	TGTGCCAGCAGCTCAAAGCGGGACAGACTGTATGGCTACACCTTC
.	TRBD2	TRBV20-1	TRBJ2-1	CSVRFAAGNEQFF	TGCAGTGTTAGGTTTGCAGCGGGGAATGAGCAGTTCTTC
.	TRBD2	TRBV13	TRBJ2-3	CASSCTSGGRSSTDTQYF	TGTGCCAGCAGCTGCACTAGCGGGGGGCGATCTAGCACAGATACGCAGTATTTT
.	TRBD2	TRBV29-1	TRBJ2-1	CSAKIAGGGYEQFF	TGCAGCGCTAAAATAGCGGGGGGGGGTTATGAGCAGTTCTTC
.	TRBD1	TRBV7-9	TRBJ2-5	CASSLGDRAYQETQYF	TGTGCCAGCAGCTTGGGGGACAGGGCGTACCAAGAGACCCAGTACTTC
.	.	TRBV30	TRBJ2-5	CAWTGGYQETQYF	TGTGCCTGGACAGGAGGGTACCAAGAGACCCAGTACTTC
.	.	TRBV6-1	TRBJ2-3	CASSEGRGAWTDTQYF	TGTGCCAGCAGTGAAGGACGGGGGGCTTGGACAGATACGCAGTATTTT
.	.	TRBV24-1	TRBJ2-2	CATSYGANTGELFF	TGTGCCACCTCCTACGGGGCTAACACCGGGGAGCTGTTTTTT
few	.	TRBV29-1	TRBJ1-3	CSVGGAEGNTIYF	TGCAGCGTTGGTGGGGCGGAGGGAAACACCATATATTTT
many	.	TRBV6-5	TRBJ1-1	CASSYSNQNEAFF	TGTGCCAGCAGTTACTCGAATCAAAATGAAGCTTTCTTT
many	.	TRBV10-3	TRBJ1-6	CAIAEGLNNSPLHF	TGTGCCATCGCTGAGGGTTTGAATAATTCACCCCTCCACTTT
few	.	TRBV7-9	TRBJ2-1	CASSPEDSYNEQFF	TGTGCCAGCAGCCCAGAGGACAGCTACAATGAGCAGTTCTTC
.	.	TRBV27	TRBJ1-5	CASSFGGPNQPQHF	TGTGCCAGCAGTTTTGGGGGGCCAAATCAGCCCCAGCATTTT
.	.	TRBV7-2	TRBJ2-5	CASSLTPDGKETQYF	TGTGCCAGCAGCTTAACCCCGGACGGTAAAGAGACCCAGTACTTC
.	.	TRBV5-1	TRBJ2-5	CASSLGGGRESQYF	TGCGCCAGCAGCTTGGGCGGTGGACGGGAGTCCCAGTACTTC
many	TRBD1	TRBV29-1	TRBJ2-7	CSVVVLGGTGSYEQYF	TGCAGCGTTGTGGTTCTGGGCGGGACAGGATCCTACGAGCAGTACTTC
.	TRBD2	TRBV20-1	TRBJ2-3	CSVGYGGGTDTQYF	TGCAGTGTGGGATACGGGGGGGGCACAGATACGCAGTATTTT
many	TRBD2	TRBV28	TRBJ2-4	CASRVGGTKNIQYF	TGTGCCAGCAGAGTGGGGGGGACCAAAAACATTCAGTACTTC
.	.	TRBV6-5	TRBJ1-1	CASSYLVHRDTEAFF	TGTGCCAGCAGTTACTTGGTCCATAGGGACACTGAAGCTTTCTTT
.	TRBD2	TRBV20-1	TRBJ2-5	CSVQLGLAGLETQYF	TGCAGTGTTCAACTCGGACTAGCGGGGCTGGAGACCCAGTACTTC
.	.	TRBV6-5	TRBJ2-1	CASSYNGNGYNEQFF	TGTGCCAGCAGTTACAACGGGAATGGCTACAATGAGCAGTTCTTC
many	TRBD1	TRBV10-3	TRBJ2-5	CAISRDRKETQYF	TGTGCCATCTCTCGGGACAGAAAAGAGACCCAGTACTTC
.	.	TRBV15	TRBJ2-4	CATSRDPGGPAKNIQYF	TGTGCCACCAGCAGAGATCCAGGGGGGCCGGCCAAAAACATTCAGTACTTC
many	.	TRBV12-3/TRBV12-4	TRBJ1-5	CASSLTENSNQPQHF	TGTGCCAGCAGTTTGACGGAGAATAGCAATCAGCCCCAGCATTTT
.	TRBD1	TRBV4-3	TRBJ2-1	CASSQDIHGTGAYNEQFF	TGCGCCAGCAGCCAAGATATCCATGGGACAGGAGCCTACAATGAGCAGTTCTTC
few	TRBD1	TRBV15	TRBJ2-5	CATSYGQGEETQYF	TGTGCCACCAGCTACGGACAGGGCGAGGAGACCCAGTACTTC
.	.	TRBV27	TRBJ1-3	CASSFYRGNTIYF	TGTGCCAGCAGTTTTTACCGTGGAAACACCATATATTTT
few	.	TRBV7-6	TRBJ2-5	CASSLGAIRMETQYF	TGTGCCAGCAGCCTAGGGGCGATTAGGATGGAGACCCAGTACTTC